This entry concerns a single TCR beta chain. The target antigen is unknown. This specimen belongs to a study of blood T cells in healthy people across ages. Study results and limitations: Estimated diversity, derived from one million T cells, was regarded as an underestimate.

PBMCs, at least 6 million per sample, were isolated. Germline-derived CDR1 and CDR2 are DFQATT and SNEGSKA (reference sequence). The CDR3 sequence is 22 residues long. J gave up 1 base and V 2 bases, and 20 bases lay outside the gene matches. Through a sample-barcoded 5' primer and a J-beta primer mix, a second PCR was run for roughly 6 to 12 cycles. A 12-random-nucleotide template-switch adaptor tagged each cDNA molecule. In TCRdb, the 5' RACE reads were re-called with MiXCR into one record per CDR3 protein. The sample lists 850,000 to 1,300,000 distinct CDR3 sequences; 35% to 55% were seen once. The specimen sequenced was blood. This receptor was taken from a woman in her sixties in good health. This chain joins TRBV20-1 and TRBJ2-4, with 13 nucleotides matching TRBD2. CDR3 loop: CSARPRTSGSHGTYGAKNIQYF. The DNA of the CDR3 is TGCAGTGCTAGACCCAGGACTAGCGGGAGCCACGGGACCTACGGGGCCAAAAACATTCAGTACTTC.